These T cell receptor beta chains were read from a single sample in a study of blood T cell repertoires in COVID-19. Using immunoSEQ multiplex PCR, the repertoire was profiled, and TCRdb retains in-frame clones only, with some absent. The sample records about 250,000 clones, approximately 84% being singletons. The material sequenced was PBMCs or T cells enriched from blood (not recorded which). These receptors were taken from a man younger than 30 who had recovered from COVID-19. Each CDR3 is given with its conserved first and last residue. A D gene is named only where the DNA matches it firmly. Rows may omit the clone size; those that give it use once, few, many or a size class.

d_call: -
j_call: TRBJ2-2
clone_size: -
v_call: TRBV5-1
cdr3_aa: CASRESVGTGELFF
cdr3_nt: TGCGCCAGCCGAGAGTCCGTCGGCACCGGGGAGCTGTTTTTT

d_call: -
j_call: TRBJ2-3
clone_size: -
v_call: TRBV28
cdr3_aa: CASSLNRGTDTQYF
cdr3_nt: TGTGCCAGCAGTCTCAACAGGGGCACAGATACGCAGTATTTT

d_call: TRBD2
j_call: TRBJ2-3
clone_size: -
v_call: TRBV7-3
cdr3_aa: CASSRTSSTDTQYF
cdr3_nt: TGTGCCAGCAGCAGGACTAGCAGCACAGATACGCAGTATTTT

d_call: -
j_call: TRBJ1-1
clone_size: once
v_call: TRBV12-3/TRBV12-4
cdr3_aa: CASSLGRYTEAFF
cdr3_nt: TGTGCCAGCAGCCTGGGCAGATACACTGAAGCTTTCTTT

d_call: -
j_call: TRBJ2-3
clone_size: -
v_call: TRBV4-1
cdr3_aa: CASSQDRMRADTQYF
cdr3_nt: TGCGCCAGCAGCCAAGATAGGATGAGGGCAGATACGCAGTATTTT

d_call: TRBD2
j_call: TRBJ2-2
clone_size: once
v_call: TRBV27
cdr3_aa: CASLPHRLAGGPRTGELFF
cdr3_nt: TGTGCCAGCCTCCCCCATCGACTAGCGGGAGGGCCGCGCACCGGGGAGCTGTTTTTT

d_call: -
j_call: TRBJ1-1
clone_size: -
v_call: TRBV6-5
cdr3_aa: CASSYYDLRNTEAFF
cdr3_nt: TGTGCCAGCAGTTACTACGACTTAAGGAACACTGAAGCTTTCTTT

d_call: -
j_call: TRBJ2-1
clone_size: -
v_call: TRBV5-1
cdr3_aa: CASSSAEQGWYNEQFF
cdr3_nt: TGCGCCAGCAGCTCTGCAGAACAGGGTTGGTACAATGAGCAGTTCTTC

d_call: -
j_call: TRBJ1-6
clone_size: -
v_call: TRBV5-8
cdr3_aa: CASSRLGLGYSPLHF
cdr3_nt: TGTGCCAGCAGCCGGTTGGGACTAGGGTATTCACCCCTCCACTTT

d_call: -
j_call: TRBJ1-5
clone_size: -
v_call: TRBV7-2
cdr3_aa: CASSLVWANQPQHF
cdr3_nt: TGTGCCAGCAGCTTAGTGTGGGCCAATCAGCCCCAGCATTTT

d_call: -
j_call: TRBJ2-1
clone_size: -
v_call: TRBV29-1
cdr3_aa: CSVGGGGPYNEQFF
cdr3_nt: TGCAGCGTGGGGGGCGGGGGTCCCTACAATGAGCAGTTCTTC

d_call: -
j_call: TRBJ2-7
clone_size: few
v_call: TRBV7-9
cdr3_aa: CASSLVMTGSSYEQYF
cdr3_nt: TGTGCCAGCAGCTTAGTAATGACTGGCAGCTCCTACGAGCAGTACTTC

d_call: TRBD2
j_call: TRBJ2-7
clone_size: -
v_call: TRBV15
cdr3_aa: CATSLAGDYYEQYF
cdr3_nt: TGTGCCACCAGCCTAGCGGGGGATTACTACGAGCAGTACTTC

d_call: -
j_call: TRBJ2-7
clone_size: once
v_call: TRBV11-3
cdr3_aa: CASSLSLTDEQYF
cdr3_nt: TGTGCCAGCAGCCTCTCACTCACCGACGAGCAGTACTTC

d_call: -
j_call: TRBJ1-5
clone_size: -
v_call: TRBV5-1
cdr3_aa: CASSLAGVGQPQHF
cdr3_nt: TGCGCCAGCAGCTTGGCAGGGGTCGGGCAGCCCCAGCATTTT

d_call: -
j_call: TRBJ2-7
clone_size: -
v_call: TRBV11-2
cdr3_aa: CASSKYPSGYEQYF
cdr3_nt: TGTGCCAGCAGCAAATACCCGAGCGGCTACGAGCAGTACTTC

d_call: -
j_call: TRBJ1-2
clone_size: -
v_call: TRBV6-1
cdr3_aa: CASSEVSTGGYTF
cdr3_nt: TGTGCCAGCAGTGAAGTTTCTACCGGGGGCTACACCTTC

d_call: -
j_call: TRBJ2-3
clone_size: -
v_call: TRBV5-1
cdr3_aa: CASMGADTQYF
cdr3_nt: TGCGCCAGCATGGGGGCGGATACGCAGTATTTT